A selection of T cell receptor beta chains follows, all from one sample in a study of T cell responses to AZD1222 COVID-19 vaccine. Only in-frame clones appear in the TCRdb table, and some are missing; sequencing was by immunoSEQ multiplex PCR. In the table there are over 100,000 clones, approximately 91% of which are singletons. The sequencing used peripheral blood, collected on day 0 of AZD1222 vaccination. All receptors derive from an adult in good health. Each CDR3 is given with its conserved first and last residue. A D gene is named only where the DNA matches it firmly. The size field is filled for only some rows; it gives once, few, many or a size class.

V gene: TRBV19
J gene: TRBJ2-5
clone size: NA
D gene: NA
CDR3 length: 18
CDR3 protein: CASSIDHAAAGAQETQYF
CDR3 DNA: TGTGCCAGTAGTATAGATCATGCGGCGGCAGGGGCGCAAGAGACCCAGTACTTC

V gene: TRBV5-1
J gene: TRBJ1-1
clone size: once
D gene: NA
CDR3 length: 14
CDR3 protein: CASSLEGGNTEAFF
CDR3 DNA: TGCGCCAGCAGCTTGGAGGGTGGGAACACTGAAGCTTTCTTT

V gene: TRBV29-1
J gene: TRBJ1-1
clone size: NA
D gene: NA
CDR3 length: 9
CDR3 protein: CSVGPGLNF
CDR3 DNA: TGCAGCGTCGGCCCAGGGCTGAACTTT

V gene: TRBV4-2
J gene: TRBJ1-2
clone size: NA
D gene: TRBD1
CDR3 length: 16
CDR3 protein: CASSQGIRDRNYGYTF
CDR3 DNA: TGTGCCAGCAGCCAAGGCATCCGGGACAGAAATTATGGCTACACCTTC

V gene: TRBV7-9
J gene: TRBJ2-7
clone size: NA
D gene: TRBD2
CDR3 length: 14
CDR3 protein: CASSPPTSGYEQYF
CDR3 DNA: TGTGCCAGCAGCCCCCCGACTAGCGGCTACGAGCAGTACTTC

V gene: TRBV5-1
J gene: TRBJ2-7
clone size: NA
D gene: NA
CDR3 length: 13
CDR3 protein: CASSFYSSYEQYF
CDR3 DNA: TGCGCCAGCAGCTTTTACAGCTCCTACGAGCAGTACTTC

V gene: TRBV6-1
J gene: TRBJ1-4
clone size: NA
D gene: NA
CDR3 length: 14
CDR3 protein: CASSEKGLGEKLFF
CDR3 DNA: TGTGCCAGCAGTGAAAAGGGCTTGGGTGAAAAACTGTTTTTT

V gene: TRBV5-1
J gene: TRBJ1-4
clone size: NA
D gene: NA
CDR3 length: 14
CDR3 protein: CASSWTSQNEKLFF
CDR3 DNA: TGCGCCAGCAGCTGGACTTCACAGAATGAAAAACTGTTTTTT

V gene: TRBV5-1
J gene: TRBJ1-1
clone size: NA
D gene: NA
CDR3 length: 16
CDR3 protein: CASSRTTGSLNTEAFF
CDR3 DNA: TGCGCCAGCAGCCGTACTACAGGGTCCCTGAACACTGAAGCTTTCTTT

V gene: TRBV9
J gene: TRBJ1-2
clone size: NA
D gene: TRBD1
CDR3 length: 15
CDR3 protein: CASSVVGTGDYGYTF
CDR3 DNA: TGTGCCAGCAGCGTAGTTGGGACAGGGGACTATGGCTACACCTTC

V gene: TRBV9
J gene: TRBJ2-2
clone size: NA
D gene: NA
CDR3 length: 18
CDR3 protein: CASSVVEGGAFDTGELFF
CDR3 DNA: TGTGCCAGCAGCGTAGTGGAAGGGGGAGCTTTTGACACCGGGGAGCTGTTTTTT

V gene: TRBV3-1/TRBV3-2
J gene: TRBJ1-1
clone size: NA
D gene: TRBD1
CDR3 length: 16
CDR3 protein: CASRSGTGMGDTEAFF
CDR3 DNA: TGTGCCAGCAGGTCCGGGACAGGGATGGGGGACACTGAAGCTTTCTTT

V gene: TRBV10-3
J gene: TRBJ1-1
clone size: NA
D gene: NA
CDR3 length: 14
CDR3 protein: CAISGGAVNTEAFF
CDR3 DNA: TGTGCCATCAGTGGGGGTGCAGTGAACACTGAAGCTTTCTTT

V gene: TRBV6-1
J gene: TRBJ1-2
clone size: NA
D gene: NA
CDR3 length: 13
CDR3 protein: CASSDVPLYGYTF
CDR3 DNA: TGTGCCAGCAGTGACGTTCCGCTGTATGGCTACACCTTC

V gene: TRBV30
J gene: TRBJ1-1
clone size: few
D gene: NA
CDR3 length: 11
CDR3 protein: CAWSRDNEAFF
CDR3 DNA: TGTGCCTGGAGTCGGGACAATGAAGCTTTCTTT

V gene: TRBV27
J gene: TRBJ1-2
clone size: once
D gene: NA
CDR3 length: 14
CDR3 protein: CASSLQEGRYGYTF
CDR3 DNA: TGTGCCAGCAGTTTACAAGAAGGACGCTATGGCTACACCTTC

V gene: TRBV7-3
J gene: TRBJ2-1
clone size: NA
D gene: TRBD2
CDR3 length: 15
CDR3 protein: CASSLLAGGQGEQFF
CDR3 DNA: TGTGCCAGCAGCTTACTAGCGGGGGGCCAGGGGGAGCAGTTCTTC

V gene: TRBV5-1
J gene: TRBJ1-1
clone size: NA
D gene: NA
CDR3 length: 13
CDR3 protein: CASSPRVGTEAFF
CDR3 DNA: TGCGCCAGCAGCCCCAGGGTAGGGACTGAAGCTTTCTTT

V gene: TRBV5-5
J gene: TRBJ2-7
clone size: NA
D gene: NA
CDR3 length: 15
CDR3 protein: CASRINLVGGYEQYF
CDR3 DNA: TGTGCCAGCAGAATAAATCTAGTGGGGGGTTACGAGCAGTACTTC

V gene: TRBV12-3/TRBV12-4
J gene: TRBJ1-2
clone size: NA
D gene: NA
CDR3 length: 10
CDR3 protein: CASSNYGYTF
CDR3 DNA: TGTGCCAGCAGTAACTATGGCTACACCTTC

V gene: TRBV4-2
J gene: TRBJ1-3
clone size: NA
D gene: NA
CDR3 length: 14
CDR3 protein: CASSQVQAGNTIYF
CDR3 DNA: TGTGCCAGCAGCCAAGTCCAAGCAGGAAACACCATATATTTT

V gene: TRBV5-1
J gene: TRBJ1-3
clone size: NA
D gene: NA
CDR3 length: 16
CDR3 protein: CASSLTPVSSGNTIYF
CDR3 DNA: TGCGCCAGCAGCCTTACGCCGGTCTCCTCTGGAAACACCATATATTTT

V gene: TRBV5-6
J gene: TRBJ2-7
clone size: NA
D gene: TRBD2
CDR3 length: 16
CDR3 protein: CASSLGTSGIFYEQYF
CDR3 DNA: TGTGCCAGCAGCCTCGGGACTAGCGGGATCTTCTACGAGCAGTACTTC

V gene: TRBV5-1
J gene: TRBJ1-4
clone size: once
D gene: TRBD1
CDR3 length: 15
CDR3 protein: CASSLWGQGNEKLFF
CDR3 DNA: TGCGCCAGCAGCTTGTGGGGACAGGGGAATGAAAAACTGTTTTTT

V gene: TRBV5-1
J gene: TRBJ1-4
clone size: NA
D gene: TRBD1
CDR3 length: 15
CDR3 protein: CASSSGGGGNEKLFF
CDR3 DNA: TGCGCCAGCAGCTCCGGTGGAGGGGGCAATGAAAAACTGTTTTTT

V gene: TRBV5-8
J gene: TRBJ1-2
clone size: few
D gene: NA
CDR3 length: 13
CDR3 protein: CASSVFLGDGYTF
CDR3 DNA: TGTGCCAGCAGCGTCTTCCTAGGTGATGGCTACACCTTC

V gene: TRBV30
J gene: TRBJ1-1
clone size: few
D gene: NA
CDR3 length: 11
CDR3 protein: CAWQENTEAFF
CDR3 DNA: TGTGCCTGGCAGGAGAACACTGAAGCTTTCTTT

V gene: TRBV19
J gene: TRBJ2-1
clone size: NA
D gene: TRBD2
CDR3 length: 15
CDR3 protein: CASSLGGGAFDEQFF
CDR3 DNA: TGTGCCAGTAGTTTGGGCGGGGGGGCGTTCGATGAGCAGTTCTTC

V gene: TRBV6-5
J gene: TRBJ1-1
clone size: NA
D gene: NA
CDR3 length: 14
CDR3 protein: CASSYGSLNTEAFF
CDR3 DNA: TGTGCCAGCAGTTACGGCAGCCTGAACACTGAAGCTTTCTTT

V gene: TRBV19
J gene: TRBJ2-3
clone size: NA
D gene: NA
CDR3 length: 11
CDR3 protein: CARERADTQYF
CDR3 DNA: TGTGCTCGCGAGCGGGCAGATACGCAGTATTTT

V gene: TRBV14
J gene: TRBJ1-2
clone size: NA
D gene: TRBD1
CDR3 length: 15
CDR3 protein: CASSQSGTGGYGYTF
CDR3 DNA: TGTGCCAGCAGCCAATCCGGGACAGGGGGCTATGGCTACACCTTC

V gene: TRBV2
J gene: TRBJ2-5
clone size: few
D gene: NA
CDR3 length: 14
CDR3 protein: CASSKVANQETQYF
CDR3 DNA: TGTGCCAGCAGCAAAGTCGCAAACCAAGAGACCCAGTACTTC

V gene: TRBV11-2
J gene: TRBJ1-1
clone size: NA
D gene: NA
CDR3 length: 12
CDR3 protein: CASSALNTEAFF
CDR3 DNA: TGTGCCAGCAGCGCCCTGAACACTGAAGCTTTCTTT

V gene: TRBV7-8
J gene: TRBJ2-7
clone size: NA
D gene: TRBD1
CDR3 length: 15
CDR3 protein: CASSLDRGYGHEQYF
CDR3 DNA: TGTGCCAGCAGCCTAGACAGGGGTTACGGTCACGAGCAGTACTTC

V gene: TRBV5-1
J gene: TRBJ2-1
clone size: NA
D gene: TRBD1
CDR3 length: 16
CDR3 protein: CASSFGTGGASLEQFF
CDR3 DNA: TGCGCCAGCAGCTTCGGCACAGGGGGCGCATCCCTTGAGCAGTTCTTC

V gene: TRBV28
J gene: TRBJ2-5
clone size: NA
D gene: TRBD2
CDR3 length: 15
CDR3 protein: CASSLLAGGPQTQYF
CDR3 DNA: TGTGCCAGCAGTTTACTAGCGGGGGGGCCCCAGACCCAGTACTTC

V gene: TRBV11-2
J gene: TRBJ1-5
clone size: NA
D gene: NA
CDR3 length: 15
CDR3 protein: CASSLDSYGNQPQHF
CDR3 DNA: TGTGCCAGCAGCTTGGACAGTTATGGCAATCAGCCCCAGCATTTT

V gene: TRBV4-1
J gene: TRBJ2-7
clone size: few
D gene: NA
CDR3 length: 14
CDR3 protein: CASSLGPTEYEQYF
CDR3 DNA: TGCGCCAGCAGCCTAGGCCCGACGGAATACGAGCAGTACTTC

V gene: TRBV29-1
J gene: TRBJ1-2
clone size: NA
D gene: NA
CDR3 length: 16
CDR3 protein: CSVEVVGDGANYGYTF
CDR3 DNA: TGCAGCGTTGAAGTTGTAGGGGATGGAGCTAACTATGGCTACACCTTC

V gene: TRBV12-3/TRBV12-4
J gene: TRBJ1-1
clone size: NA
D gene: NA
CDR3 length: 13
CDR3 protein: CASSLVAVTEAFF
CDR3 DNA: TGTGCCAGCAGTTTAGTGGCCGTCACTGAAGCTTTCTTT

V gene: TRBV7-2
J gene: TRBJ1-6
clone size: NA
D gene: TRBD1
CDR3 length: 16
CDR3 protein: CASKPYLGTGNSPLHF
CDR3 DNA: TGTGCCAGCAAACCTTACCTAGGGACAGGGAATTCACCCCTCCACTTT

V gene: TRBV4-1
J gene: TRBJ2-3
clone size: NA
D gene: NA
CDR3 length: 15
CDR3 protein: CASSQPTSWTDTQYF
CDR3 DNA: TGCGCCAGCAGCCAACCGACTAGTTGGACAGATACGCAGTATTTT

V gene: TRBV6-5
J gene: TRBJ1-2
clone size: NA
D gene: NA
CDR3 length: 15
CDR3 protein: CASSYGQTLYYGYTF
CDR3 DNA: TGTGCCAGCAGTTACGGACAGACCCTCTACTATGGCTACACCTTC

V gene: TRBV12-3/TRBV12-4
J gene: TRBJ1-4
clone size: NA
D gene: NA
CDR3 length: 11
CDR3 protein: CASSLGEKLFF
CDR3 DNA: TGTGCCAGCAGTTTGGGTGAAAAACTGTTTTTT

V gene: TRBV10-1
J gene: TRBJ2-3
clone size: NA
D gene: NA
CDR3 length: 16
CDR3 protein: CASSQIRGGHTDTQYF
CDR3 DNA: TGCGCCAGCAGTCAAATCCGTGGGGGGCACACAGATACGCAGTATTTT

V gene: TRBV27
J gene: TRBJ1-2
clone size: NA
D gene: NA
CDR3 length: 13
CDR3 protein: CASSLSSNYGYTF
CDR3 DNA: TGTGCCAGCAGTTTATCCTCAAACTATGGCTACACCTTC

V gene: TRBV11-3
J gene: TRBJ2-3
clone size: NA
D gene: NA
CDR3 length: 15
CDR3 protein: CASSSHGGLEDTQYF
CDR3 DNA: TGTGCCAGCAGCTCCCACGGGGGCCTGGAAGATACGCAGTACTTT

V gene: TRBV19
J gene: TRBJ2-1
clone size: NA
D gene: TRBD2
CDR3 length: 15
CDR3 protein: CASSISSGGSNEQFF
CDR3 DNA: TGTGCCAGTAGTATTTCTAGCGGGGGATCTAATGAGCAGTTCTTC

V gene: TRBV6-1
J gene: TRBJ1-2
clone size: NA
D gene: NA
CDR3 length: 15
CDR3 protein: CASSEGANRVDGYTF
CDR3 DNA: TGTGCCAGCAGTGAAGGGGCCAACAGAGTCGATGGCTACACCTTC

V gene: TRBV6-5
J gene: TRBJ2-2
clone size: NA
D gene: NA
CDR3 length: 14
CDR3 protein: CASRPPMGTGELFF
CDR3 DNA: TGTGCCAGCAGGCCCCCCATGGGCACCGGGGAGCTGTTTTTT

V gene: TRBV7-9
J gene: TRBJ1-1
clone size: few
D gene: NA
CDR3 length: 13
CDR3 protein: CASRLTGNTEAFF
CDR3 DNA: TGTGCCAGCAGGCTGACAGGGAACACTGAAGCTTTCTTT

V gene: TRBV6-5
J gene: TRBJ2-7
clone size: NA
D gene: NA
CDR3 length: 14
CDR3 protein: CASSYGQGTYEQYF
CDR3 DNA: TGTGCCAGCAGTTACGGGCAGGGCACCTACGAGCAGTACTTC

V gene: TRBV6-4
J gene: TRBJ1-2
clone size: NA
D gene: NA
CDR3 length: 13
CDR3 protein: CASSDSRGYGYTF
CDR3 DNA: TGTGCCAGCAGTGACTCAAGGGGGTATGGCTACACCTTC

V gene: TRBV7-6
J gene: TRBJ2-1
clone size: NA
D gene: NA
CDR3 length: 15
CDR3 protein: CASSFVGLNQNEQFF
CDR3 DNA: TGTGCCAGCAGCTTTGTGGGACTGAACCAAAATGAGCAGTTCTTC